One sample yielded the 32 T cell receptor beta chains listed below, sequenced in a study of blood T cell repertoires in COVID-19. The repertoire was sequenced with immunoSEQ multiplex PCR; TCRdb's copy has only in-frame clones and lacks some. The sample contains 200,000 to 250,000 clones, roughly 87% of which appear only once. Sequenced: PBMCs or T cells enriched from blood (not recorded which). The receptors were sampled from a man aged 18-30 years with acute COVID-19.

This clone was detected only once. V usage is TRBV28 and J usage is TRBJ2-3; 11 nucleotides align to TRBD2. CDR1 and CDR2 from the germline V gene are MDHEN and SYDVKM. CDR3 size: 16 residues. V gave up 5 bases and J gave up 3 bases; unmatched junction bases: 7. CDR3 bases: TGTGCCAGCAGTCCACTAGCGGGAGAATTAACAGATACGCAGTATTTT. Translation gives CASSPLAGELTDTQYF.

This rearrangement joins TRBV30 to TRBJ2-3; D gene uncertain. The CDR3 is 11 amino acids. V shed 8 bases and J shed 6 bases, with 12 bases lying between them. Germline-derived CDR1 and CDR2 are GTSNPN and SVGIG (reference sequence). This chain's CDR3 is CAARPLDTQYF. CDR3 bases: TGTGCCGCGAGGCCACTGGATACGCAGTATTTT.

V is TRBV19 and J is TRBJ1-5; D is uncertain. Germline V CDR1 and CDR2: LNHDA, SQIVND (reference sequence). This CDR3 comprises 13 residues. V dropped 3 bases and J dropped 4 bases, with 7 bases sitting between them. CDR3 sequence reads: CASSISGNQPQHF. CDR3 nucleotides: TGTGCCAGTAGTATTTCCGGGAATCAGCCCCAGCATTTT.

V usage is TRBV7-6 and J usage is TRBJ1-5; 7 positions agree with TRBD1. Losses at the gene ends were 5 bases for V and 3 bases for J; bases not matched to a gene: 10. This CDR3 is 16 amino acids long. Germline lookup yields CDR1 SGHVS and CDR2 FNYEAQ. CDR3 sequence (DNA): TGTGCCAGCAGCATAAGACCGGGACAGTACAATCAGCCCCAGCATTTT. It encodes CASSIRPGQYNQPQHF.

The CDR3 nucleotides read TGCACCAGCAGCCAAGATGAAGCCAGGGTAGGCTATGGCTACACCTTC. Encoded protein: CTSSQDEARVGYGYTF. The V and J genes are TRBV1 and TRBJ1-2; TRBD1, the table's D call, was not compared with the DNA. TRBV1 is designated a pseudogene. CDR3 length: 16 amino acids.

The chain joins TRBV9 to TRBJ2-5, with TRBD2 identical over 8 bases. CDR1 is SGDLS and CDR2 is YYNGEE in the germline V gene. The CDR3 is 16 amino acids. V was clipped by 0 bases and J by 4 bases; unmatched bases: 8. The CDR3 DNA sequence: TGTGCCAGCAGCGTAGGCCCAGCGGGAGTCCTAGAGACCCAGTACTTC. It is translated as CASSVGPAGVLETQYF.

The V call is TRBV2, the J call TRBJ2-1; possible D gene TRBD2, 6 bases. Germline V CDR1 and CDR2: SNHLY, FYNNEI. The CDR3 contains 17 residues. The germline V and J ends were trimmed by 5 bases and 2 bases, with 19 bases remaining between them. The DNA for the CDR3 is TGTGCCAGCAGTACCCCACCGGGCGGGGTGCCCTACAATGAGCAGTTCTTC. Residues: CASSTPPGGVPYNEQFF.

The V and J genes are TRBV30 and TRBJ1-6; D gene ambiguous. The CDR3 extends over 15 amino acids. In germline, CDR1 is GTSNPN, CDR2 SVGIG (reference sequence). V shed 2 bases and J shed 0 bases, with 8 bases lying between them. CDR3 DNA: TGTGCCTGGAGTAGGGAGAGCTCCTATAATTCACCCCTCCACTTT. It codes for CAWSRESSYNSPLHF.

This chain joins TRBV5-6 and TRBJ1-2; D not certain. V lost 4 bases, J lost 8 bases, and 9 bases lay in between. Germline V gene lookup returns CDR1 SGHDT and CDR2 YYEEEE. CDR3 length: 11 amino acids. The CDR3 coding sequence is TGTGCCAGCAGCAAGACGGGGGGCTACACCTTC. The encoded protein is CASSKTGGYTF.

The gene calls are TRBV28 and TRBJ2-7, with 8 nucleotides matching TRBD2. The CDR3 contains 14 residues. The V segment lost 7 bases and the J segment 4 bases; nucleotides outside the gene matches: 9. The germline V gene encodes CDR1 MDHEN and CDR2 SYDVKM. Here the CDR3 reads CASTESGGPYEQYF. The DNA for the CDR3 is TGTGCCAGCACCGAGTCGGGAGGGCCGTACGAGCAGTACTTC.

The chain is built from TRBV11-3 and TRBJ1-5, with 8 bases that match TRBD1. The CDR3 covers 17 residues. CDR1 and CDR2 (germline): SGHNT, YENEEA. The V segment lost 1 base and the J segment 4 bases; nucleotides outside the gene matches: 9. As DNA, the CDR3 is TGTGCCAGCAGCTTAGCAGACACAGGGGGGAGAAATCAGCCCCAGCATTTT. It translates to CASSLADTGGRNQPQHF.

V is TRBV7-2 and J is TRBJ2-1; 10 bases fit TRBD2. Germline V gives CDR1 SGHTA, CDR2 FQGNSA. The J segment lost 4 bases and the V segment lost 3 bases, leaving 3 bases of the junction unmatched. The length of the CDR3 is 15 residues. DNA for the CDR3: TGTGCCAGCAGCTTCGGGACTAGCGTTTACAATGAGCAGTTCTTC. This encodes CASSFGTSVYNEQFF.

The J gene is TRBJ2-5, the V gene TRBV11-3; perhaps TRBD2 as D (6 bases). This CDR3 has 14 residues. The V end lost 5 bases, the J end lost 2 bases, and 12 bases lay between the germline ends. CDR1 and CDR2 from the germline V gene are SGHNT and YENEEA. The chain's CDR3 is CASSLGTPQETQYF. For the CDR3, the DNA is TGTGCCAGCAGCCTCGGGACTCCTCAAGAGACCCAGTACTTC.

V usage is TRBV19 and J usage is TRBJ2-6; unclear D gene. CDR3 size: 15 residues. Trimming shortened V by 7 bases and J by 0 bases, and 10 bases separated the two germline ends. Germline-derived CDR1 and CDR2 are LNHDA and SQIVND (reference sequence). CDR3 DNA: TGTGCCAGTATGCGATCCTTCTCTGGGGCCAACGTCCTGACTTTC. This translates into CASMRSFSGANVLTF.

The chain is built from TRBV4-1 and TRBJ2-7; a possible D gene is TRBD2 (7 bases). Trimming took off 0 bases at V and 3 bases at J, with 15 bases between the two ends. Germline V lookup: CDR1 MGHRA, CDR2 YSYEKL. The CDR3 is 16 amino acids. The CDR3 here is CASSQDRGASIYEQYF. The CDR3 DNA follows: TGCGCCAGCAGCCAAGATCGGGGGGCGTCTATCTACGAGCAGTACTTC.

The chain recombines TRBV5-6 with TRBJ2-1, with TRBD1 identical over 11 bases. The V and J ends lost 3 bases and 7 bases, in that order; junction bases with no gene match: 6. The CDR3 runs to 15 residues. Germline CDR1 is SGHDT and CDR2 is YYEEEE. In nucleotides, the CDR3 is TGTGCCAGCAGCTGGCCGGGACAGGGGGTAAATGAGCAGTTCTTC. It codes for CASSWPGQGVNEQFF.

The rearrangement uses TRBV21-1 and TRBJ2-5; TRBD1, the table's D call, was not compared with the DNA. TRBV21-1 corresponds to a pseudogene. CDR3 length: 19 residues. The CDR3 loop reads CATIGATKKRGQEKETQYF. The CDR3 nucleotides read TGTGCCACCATCGGGGCCACGAAAAAACGGGGACAGGAAAAAGAGACCCAGTACTTC.

This clone was found once. In DNA, the CDR3 is TGTGCCAGCAGTAGGGACAGCGCCAGCACCGGGGAGCTGTTTTTT. Its protein product is CASSRDSASTGELFF. This chain connects TRBV6-5 to TRBJ2-2; 7 bases map to TRBD1. The CDR3 loop spans 15 amino acids. J lost 4 bases, V lost 5 bases, and 7 bases had no gene match. Germline CDR1 reads MNHEY; CDR2 reads SVGAGI.

The chain recombines TRBV5-1 with TRBJ2-2; the match to TRBD1 covers 9 bases. The CDR3 is 16 residues long. The V and J ends lost 3 bases and 4 bases, in that order; junction bases with no gene match: 7. The V gene's germline CDR1 is SGHRS and CDR2 YFSETQ. CDR3 in amino acids: CASSSGTGFITGELFF. The CDR3 DNA follows: TGCGCCAGCAGCTCCGGGACAGGGTTTATCACCGGGGAGCTGTTTTTT. Looking up the rest from reference TRBV5-1 and TRBJ2-2 gives the full variable domain: KAGVTQTPRYLIKTRGQQVTLSCSPISGHRSVSWYQQTPGQGLQFLFEYFSETQRNKGNFPGRFSGRQFSNSRSEMNVSTLELGDSALYLCASSSGTGFITGELFFGEGSRLTVL.

The rearrangement uses TRBV12-5 and TRBJ1-6; possible D gene TRBD1, 5 bases. This CDR3 region has 15 residues. With 1 base removed from V and 5 bases from J, the gap between germline ends came to 9 bases. Germline V CDR1 and CDR2: LGHNT, FRNRAP. This CDR3 reads CASGLGGEDNSPLHF. DNA for the CDR3: TGTGCTAGTGGTTTGGGGGGGGAGGATAATTCACCCCTCCACTTT. Full variable domain (outside the CDR3, taken from reference TRBV12-5 and TRBJ1-6): DARVTQTPRHKVTEMGQEVTMRCQPILGHNTVFWYRQTMMQGLELLAYFRNRAPLDDSGMPKDRFSAEMPDATLATLKIQPSEPRDSAVYFCASGLGGEDNSPLHFGNGTRLTVT.

This clone showed up just once. The genes are TRBV9 and TRBJ1-1, with a possible D match to TRBD1 (5 bases). The germline V gene encodes CDR1 SGDLS and CDR2 YYNGEE. Between the trimmed V and J ends, which lost 1 base and 3 bases, there was a span of 13 bases. The CDR3 is 15 amino acids. The CDR3 nucleotides read TGTGCCAGCAGCGTAAGGGTAGGGGAGGACACTGAAGCTTTCTTT. It translates to CASSVRVGEDTEAFF.

V usage is TRBV15 and J usage is TRBJ1-1; 9 nucleotides line up with TRBD1. V gave up 4 bases and J gave up 1 base; unmatched junction bases: 1. The CDR3 runs to 14 residues. Germline V gene sequence: CDR1 LNHNV, CDR2 YYDKDF (reference sequence). The CDR3 reads CATSKDRGNTEAFF. CDR3 coding DNA: TGTGCCACCAGCAAGGACAGGGGGAACACTGAAGCTTTCTTT.

The chain carries TRBV28 and TRBJ1-2; 10 nucleotides agree with TRBD1. The germline CDR1 and CDR2 sequences are MDHEN and SYDVKM. V shed 4 bases and J 7 bases; nucleotides not matched to a gene: 9. The CDR3 runs 15 residues. CDR3: CASSSSPTGGFGYTF. The CDR3 region has the DNA TGTGCCAGCAGTTCCTCCCCGACAGGGGGCTTTGGCTACACCTTC.

The rearrangement joins TRBV7-2 to TRBJ2-1; TRBD1 matches at 9 bases. This CDR3 contains 16 residues. From germline, CDR1 is SGHTA and CDR2 FQGNSA. The J segment lost 0 bases and the V segment lost 3 bases, leaving 3 bases of the junction unmatched. CDR3 sequence reads: CASSFGTGSSYNEQFF. The CDR3 DNA follows: TGTGCCAGCAGCTTCGGGACAGGGAGCTCCTACAATGAGCAGTTCTTC.

The rearrangement uses TRBV6-1 and TRBJ1-4; D is perhaps TRBD1 (6 bases). V was cut by 6 bases and J by 0 bases, with 20 bases left in between. CDR3 size: 18 residues. Germline loops: CDR1 MNHNS, CDR2 SASEGT. CDR3 sequence reads: CASSEPGQFKTTNEKLFF. The CDR3 DNA sequence: TGTGCCAGCAGCGAACCCGGACAGTTTAAAACAACTAATGAAAAACTGTTTTTT.

The V gene is TRBV7-9, the J gene TRBJ2-5; 8 bases line up with TRBD2. Germline lookup yields CDR1 SEHNR and CDR2 FQNEAQ (reference sequence). The ends lost 8 bases at V and 5 bases at J; junction bases unmatched: 10. This CDR3 contains 14 residues. The CDR3 nucleotides are TGTGCCAGCCGGGGTAGCGGGAACCGGGAGACCCAGTACTTC. This encodes CASRGSGNRETQYF.

The chain couples TRBV5-1 to TRBJ2-3; 9 nucleotides line up with TRBD1. This CDR3 region has 16 residues. CDR1 is SGHRS, CDR2 YFSETQ, per germline. The trim removed 3 bases at V and 0 bases at J, leaving 5 bases unmatched. The CDR3 spells CASSYGTGSSTDTQYF. CDR3 DNA: TGCGCCAGCAGCTACGGGACAGGGTCTAGCACAGATACGCAGTATTTT.

V gene TRBV28 combines with J gene TRBJ1-1, with a weak D call TRBD1 (5 bases). The CDR3 has 14 amino acids. Germline CDR1 MDHEN, CDR2 SYDVKM. V lost 4 bases and J 1 base, leaving 10 bases between the germline ends. The CDR3 DNA follows: TGTGCCAGCAGTTCCGACAGAAAGAACACTGAAGCTTTCTTT. The encoded protein is CASSSDRKNTEAFF.

The chain joins TRBV11-3 to TRBJ2-2, with 10 bases fitting TRBD2. This CDR3 has 19 residues. The J segment lost 3 bases and the V segment lost 1 base, leaving 11 bases of the junction unmatched. Germline V CDR1 and CDR2: SGHNT, YENEEA. This CDR3 reads CASSLAFGVAGGDTGELFF. CDR3 bases: TGTGCCAGCAGCTTAGCCTTTGGGGTAGCGGGGGGCGACACCGGGGAGCTGTTTTTT.

This CDR3 is CASSQSEGAGYGYTF. CDR3 in DNA: TGTGCCAGCAGCCAAAGTGAGGGGGCGGGCTATGGCTACACCTTC. The chain recombines TRBV4-2 with TRBJ1-2, with 7 bases that match TRBD1. The CDR3 covers 15 residues. The V gene end was trimmed by 2 bases and the J gene end by 4 bases; junction bases not matched to a gene: 7. Germline loops: CDR1 LGHNA, CDR2 YNFKEQ.

The chain couples TRBV12-3 or TRBV12-4 to TRBJ1-2; TRBD1 agrees at 9 bases. The CDR3 covers 13 residues. V was pared by 5 bases and J by 8 bases, with 6 bases of the junction left unmatched. The CDR3 spells CASSLGQGLGYTF. The CDR3 DNA follows: TGTGCCAGCAGTCTGGGACAGGGCTTGGGCTACACCTTC.

This clone has only one observation. J is TRBJ2-1 and V is TRBV28, with TRBD2 as a possible D gene (6 bases). CDR1 MDHEN and CDR2 SYDVKM come from the germline V gene. V lost 2 bases, J lost 9 bases, and 17 bases lay in between. This CDR3 region has 15 residues. CDR3 amino acids: CASSLATRIGGEQFF. CDR3 nucleotide sequence: TGTGCCAGCAGTTTAGCGACTAGGATTGGGGGTGAGCAGTTCTTC. Supplemented by reference TRBV28 and TRBJ2-1, the full variable domain reads DVKVTQSSRYLVKRTGEKVFLECVQDMDHENMFWYRQDPGLGLRLIYFSYDVKMKEKGDIPEGYSVSREKKERFSLILESASTNQTSMYLCASSLATRIGGEQFFGPGTRLTVL.